Listed below are T cell receptor beta chains from one sample, sequenced in a study of shared clonotypes between healthy human individuals. Measured with immunoSEQ multiplex PCR; TCRdb has only the in-frame clones, and not every one. The table has roughly 600,000 clones, about 98% seen once. The sample consisted of naive CD8+ T cells sorted from blood. The receptor source for this set is a man aged 25 to 45 in good health. Each CDR3 is given with its conserved first and last residue. Fields, in order: D gene, V gene, clone size, J gene, CDR3 protein, CDR3 DNA. The D gene is left open where the match is weak. Rows may omit the clone size; those that give it use once, few, many or a size class.

TRBD2	TRBV11-2	-	TRBJ2-1	CASSLNQGLAHEQFF	TGTGCCAGCAGCTTAAACCAGGGACTAGCGCATGAGCAGTTCTTC
-	TRBV15	-	TRBJ2-1	CATSRYREVGNEQFF	TGTGCCACCAGCAGATACAGGGAGGTAGGCAATGAGCAGTTCTTC
TRBD2	TRBV27	-	TRBJ2-7	CASSPSSGAPYEQYF	TGTGCCAGCAGTCCATCTAGCGGCGCCCCCTACGAGCAGTACTTC
-	TRBV20-1	-	TRBJ2-7	CSAREVGEQYF	TGCAGTGCTAGGGAAGTGGGCGAGCAGTACTTC
-	TRBV6-5	-	TRBJ2-5	CASRSTEYQETQYF	TGTGCCAGCAGATCGACAGAGTACCAAGAGACCCAGTACTTC
TRBD2	TRBV7-8	-	TRBJ2-1	CASSLPRTSGATNEQFF	TGTGCCAGCAGCTTACCCCGGACTAGCGGGGCGACGAATGAGCAGTTCTTC
TRBD2	TRBV29-1	once	TRBJ2-2	CSVKVVSSGSRIVTGELFF	TGCAGCGTTAAGGTGGTATCTAGCGGGAGCCGTATTGTCACCGGGGAGCTGTTTTTT
TRBD1	TRBV4-1	-	TRBJ2-7	CASSQDPGPGTGFNDEQYF	TGCGCCAGCAGCCAAGATCCAGGTCCCGGGACAGGGTTTAACGACGAGCAGTACTTC
TRBD2	TRBV4-3	once	TRBJ2-7	CASSQGLAGEEQYF	TGCGCCAGCAGCCAGGGACTAGCGGGAGAGGAGCAGTACTTC
-	TRBV6-6	-	TRBJ1-1	CALWVGTEAFF	TGTGCCCTCTGGGTCGGCACTGAAGCTTTCTTT
-	TRBV27	-	TRBJ2-1	CASRIREYYNEQFF	TGTGCCAGCAGAATCAGAGAGTACTACAATGAGCAGTTCTTC
-	TRBV7-2	-	TRBJ2-7	CASSSRASGLEQYF	TGTGCCAGCAGCTCAAGAGCCTCCGGCCTCGAGCAGTACTTC
-	TRBV27	-	TRBJ2-6	CASSFRESGANVLTF	TGTGCCAGCAGTTTCCGGGAGTCTGGGGCCAACGTCCTGACTTTC
TRBD2	TRBV7-8	-	TRBJ2-1	CASSPQQPGLAGGGGNEQFF	TGTGCCAGCAGCCCGCAACAACCGGGACTAGCGGGTGGGGGAGGCAATGAGCAGTTCTTC
-	TRBV7-2	-	TRBJ2-7	CASSLGAGLYEQYF	TGTGCCAGCAGCCTGGGGGCAGGGTTGTACGAGCAGTACTTC
-	TRBV28	-	TRBJ2-7	CASSLMRYEQYF	TGTGCCAGCAGTTTGATGAGGTACGAGCAGTACTTC
TRBD1	TRBV7-9	-	TRBJ1-5	CASSQAGGPQPQHF	TGTGCCAGCAGCCAGGCAGGGGGACCTCAGCCCCAGCATTTT
TRBD2	TRBV6-4	-	TRBJ2-3	CASSDSGLAGTTDTQYF	TGTGCCAGCAGTGACTCGGGACTAGCGGGAACCACAGATACGCAGTATTTT
-	TRBV13	once	TRBJ2-1	CASSLGSGWSSYNEQFF	TGTGCCAGCAGCTTAGGCTCAGGTTGGAGCTCCTACAATGAGCAGTTCTTC
TRBD2	TRBV27	-	TRBJ2-2	CASPRTSGRALVYSGELFF	TGTGCCAGCCCACGGACTAGCGGGAGGGCCCTGGTGTATTCCGGGGAGCTGTTTTTT
-	TRBV10-1	-	TRBJ2-7	CASSESSAYEQYF	TGCGCCAGCAGTGAGTCCAGCGCTTACGAGCAGTACTTC
-	TRBV7-6	-	TRBJ2-7	CASSLQTNYEQYF	TGTGCCAGCAGCTTGCAGACCAACTACGAGCAGTACTTC
TRBD1	TRBV14	-	TRBJ2-7	CASSQDRGRTYEQYF	TGTGCCAGCAGCCAGGACAGGGGGCGAACCTACGAGCAGTACTTC
-	TRBV7-9	-	TRBJ2-1	CASILLEGNEQFF	TGTGCCAGCATTCTCCTAGAAGGCAATGAGCAGTTCTTC
TRBD2	TRBV29-1	-	TRBJ2-1	CSVEPLGLAGEDEQFF	TGCAGCGTTGAACCCCTGGGATTAGCGGGAGAAGATGAGCAGTTCTTC
-	TRBV5-6	-	TRBJ1-2	CASQGSWADPSYGYTF	TGTGCCAGCCAAGGAAGTTGGGCGGATCCAAGTTATGGCTACACCTTC
-	TRBV6-5	-	TRBJ1-5	CASSPRGSNQPQHF	TGTGCCAGCAGCCCCAGGGGAAGCAATCAGCCCCAGCATTTT
-	TRBV27	-	TRBJ2-1	CASSYYNEQFF	TGTGCCAGCAGTTATTACAATGAGCAGTTCTTC
-	TRBV7-9	-	TRBJ1-2	CASSLPGHFDGYTF	TGTGCCAGCAGCCTGCCGGGTCACTTTGATGGCTACACCTTC
-	TRBV9	-	TRBJ2-3	CASSGRTEFTDTQYF	TGTGCCAGCAGCGGACGGACCGAATTCACAGATACGCAGTATTTT
-	TRBV7-9	-	TRBJ1-5	CASSSKMSSNQPQHF	TGTGCCAGCAGCTCCAAGATGAGTAGCAATCAGCCCCAGCATTTT
-	TRBV6-1	-	TRBJ2-1	CASSEGFGRNNEQFF	TGTGCCAGCAGTGAAGGATTTGGACGGAACAATGAGCAGTTCTTC
-	TRBV4-3	-	TRBJ2-2	CASNNEVVSNTGELFF	TGCGCCAGCAATAACGAGGTGGTCTCGAACACCGGGGAGCTGTTTTTT
-	TRBV27	-	TRBJ2-5	CASSFGVYQETQYF	TGTGCCAGCAGTTTTGGCGTATACCAAGAGACCCAGTACTTC
-	TRBV28	-	TRBJ2-7	CASSFLDNSYEQYF	TGTGCCAGCAGTTTCCTCGACAACTCCTACGAGCAGTACTTC
-	TRBV15	once	TRBJ1-5	CATSSRPGNQPQHF	TGTGCCACCAGCAGTCGTCCTGGCAATCAGCCCCAGCATTTT
-	TRBV7-9	-	TRBJ2-7	CASSLTEYEQYF	TGTGCCAGCAGCTTAACAGAGTACGAGCAGTACTTC
TRBD1	TRBV28	-	TRBJ2-7	CATRTGQGYEQYF	TGTGCCACAAGGACAGGACAGGGCTACGAGCAGTACTTC
-	TRBV6-5	-	TRBJ2-5	CASSPVGAEETQYF	TGTGCCAGCAGCCCGGTGGGGGCTGAAGAGACCCAGTACTTC
TRBD1	TRBV6-1	-	TRBJ2-1	CASSFDRASYNEQFF	TGTGCCAGCAGTTTTGACAGGGCCTCCTACAATGAGCAGTTCTTC
TRBD1	TRBV7-8	-	TRBJ2-2	CASRGRGGDGNTGELFF	TGTGCCAGCAGAGGTAGAGGGGGCGACGGAAACACCGGGGAGCTGTTTTTT
TRBD1	TRBV2	-	TRBJ1-2	CASTLARGSGYGYTF	TGTGCCAGCACCTTAGCCAGGGGGTCTGGCTATGGCTACACCTTT
-	TRBV6-1	-	TRBJ2-7	CASSEAGGEQYF	TGTGCCAGCAGTGAAGCGGGGGGCGAGCAGTACTTC
TRBD1	TRBV6-6	-	TRBJ1-4	CASSETGGREKLFF	TGTGCCAGCAGCGAGACAGGGGGGAGGGAAAAACTGTTTTTT
-	TRBV6-5	-	TRBJ1-1	CASRPGGGLATEAFF	TGTGCCAGCAGACCGGGAGGGGGGCTTGCCACTGAAGCTTTCTTT
TRBD1	TRBV7-2	-	TRBJ2-7	CASSILDRGRYEQYF	TGTGCCAGCAGCATACTCGACAGGGGGAGGTACGAGCAGTACTTC
-	TRBV5-4	-	TRBJ1-2	CASSFVGSYTF	TGTGCCAGCAGCTTCGTCGGGAGCTACACCTTC
-	TRBV7-9	-	TRBJ2-1	CASSLVGLSGGANEQFF	TGTGCCAGCAGCTTAGTTGGGCTATCCGGAGGTGCCAATGAGCAGTTCTTC
-	TRBV18	-	TRBJ2-2	CASSPRAGELFF	TGTGCCAGCTCACCCCGAGCCGGGGAGCTGTTTTTT
-	TRBV5-4	-	TRBJ2-3	CASGSSLGTAGELTDTQYF	TGTGCCAGCGGATCTTCTTTAGGGACAGCGGGAGAGCTCACAGATACGCAGTATTTT
TRBD1	TRBV6-5	-	TRBJ1-5	CASSYRGRNQPQHF	TGTGCCAGCAGTTACAGGGGGCGAAATCAGCCCCAGCATTTT
-	TRBV4-1	-	TRBJ2-7	CASSQRRGKTYEQYF	TGCGCCAGCAGCCAACGCAGGGGAAAGACCTACGAGCAGTACTTC
-	TRBV2	-	TRBJ2-2	CASSDEVGNTGELFF	TGTGCCAGCAGTGACGAGGTTGGAAACACCGGGGAGCTGTTTTTT
-	TRBV27	-	TRBJ2-7	CASSFASSYEQYF	TGTGCCAGCAGTTTCGCGAGCTCCTACGAGCAGTACTTC
-	TRBV4-1	-	TRBJ1-5	CASSQEGDSNQPQHF	TGCGCCAGCAGCCAAGAAGGAGATAGCAATCAGCCCCAGCATTTT
TRBD2	TRBV5-6	-	TRBJ2-7	CASSPGLAGVDEQYF	TGTGCCAGCAGTCCTGGACTAGCGGGAGTGGACGAGCAGTACTTC
TRBD1	TRBV6-1	-	TRBJ1-2	CATRQGANYGYTF	TGTGCCACAAGGCAGGGGGCCAACTATGGCTACACCTTC
-	TRBV4-3	once	TRBJ1-4	CASSLYRATNEKLFF	TGCGCCAGCAGCCTGTATCGGGCGACTAATGAAAAACTGTTTTTT
-	TRBV14	few	TRBJ1-2	CASSQVGGNYGYTF	TGTGCCAGCAGCCAAGTTGGGGGAAACTATGGCTACACCTTC